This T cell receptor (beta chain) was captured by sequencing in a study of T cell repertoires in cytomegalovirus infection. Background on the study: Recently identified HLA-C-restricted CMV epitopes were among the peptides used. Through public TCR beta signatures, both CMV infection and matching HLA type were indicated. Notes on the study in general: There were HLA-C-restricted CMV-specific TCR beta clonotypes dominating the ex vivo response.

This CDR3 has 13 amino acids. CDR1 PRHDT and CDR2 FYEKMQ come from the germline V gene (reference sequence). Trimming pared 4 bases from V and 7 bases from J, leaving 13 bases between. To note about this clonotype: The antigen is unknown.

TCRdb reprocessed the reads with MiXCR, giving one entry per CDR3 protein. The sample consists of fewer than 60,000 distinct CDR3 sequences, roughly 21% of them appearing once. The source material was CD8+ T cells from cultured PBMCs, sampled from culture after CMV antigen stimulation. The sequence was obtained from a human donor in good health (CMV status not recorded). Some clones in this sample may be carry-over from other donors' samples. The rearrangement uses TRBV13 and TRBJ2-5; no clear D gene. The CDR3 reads CASSSKNVVTQYF. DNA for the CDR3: TGTGCCAGCAGCTCGAAAAATGTCGTGACCCAGTACTTC. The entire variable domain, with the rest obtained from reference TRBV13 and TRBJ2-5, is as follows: AAGVIQSPRHLIKEKRETATLKCYPIPRHDTVYWYQQGPGQDPQFLISFYEKMQSDKGSIPDRFSAQQFSDYHSELNMSSLELGDSALYFCASSSKNVVTQYFGPGTRLLVL.